This T cell receptor beta chain was obtained from a study of cytomegalovirus exposure and HLA in healthy donors. CDR1 and CDR2 (germline): SNHLY, FYNNEI. V dropped 2 bases and J dropped 9; count of bases not matched to a gene: 8. CDR3 length: 15 residues. The PCR used 60 Vbeta and 13 Jbeta primers. Clones were sequenced by immunoSEQ multiplex PCR, and TCRdb holds only the in-frame ones, with some missing. Among some 170,000 clones, 72% were seen once, and the ten largest hold 2% to 3%. This rearrangement joins TRBV2 to TRBJ1-5; TRBD1 matches at 9 bases. The TCR comes from a human donor in good health. Sequenced material: PBMCs. In DNA, the CDR3 is TGTGCCAGCAGTGAAAGCGGGGACAGGGCGGGGCCCCAGCATTTT. Amino acid sequence: CASSESGDRAGPQHF.